Listed here is a single T cell receptor (beta chain). The entry originates in a study of blood T cell repertoires in COVID-19. In germline, CDR1 is MDHEN, CDR2 SYDVKM. Between the trimmed V and J ends, which lost 1 base and 1 base, there was a span of 14 bases. The CDR3 runs to 16 residues. Methods used by the authors: It was from reference gene primer amplification that nucleated cell counts were estimated. Profiled with immunoSEQ multiplex PCR; TCRdb holds only in-frame clones, not every one. The V and J calls and clone size were taken over from that table, and D and trimming were inferred from the DNA. The profile covers some 86,000 clones, with roughly 90% appearing a single time and 2.3% taken by the ten largest.

The source material was peripheral blood. This receptor was taken from a human donor with active COVID-19. The donor label of this sample is uncertain. The V call is TRBV28, the J call TRBJ2-7, with D perhaps TRBD2 (5 bases). The CDR3 coding sequence is TGTGCCAGCAGTTTATCGGTTACAAGCGGTTCCTACGAGCAGTACTTC. The encoded protein is CASSLSVTSGSYEQYF.